This passage covers 20 T cell receptor beta chains from one sample sequenced in a study of T cell responses to AZD1222 COVID-19 vaccine. This table comes from immunoSEQ multiplex PCR, and its TCRdb copy is limited to in-frame clones, with some not included. The profile shows about 75,000 clones, 87% of them singletons. The sequenced sample was peripheral blood, obtained 28 days after the second AZD1222 dose. Source of these receptors: an adult who received the AZD1222 COVID-19 vaccine.

This chain links TRBV7-9 with TRBJ1-4; TRBD1 agrees at 9 bases. This CDR3 is built from 16 residues. Germline V gives CDR1 SEHNR, CDR2 FQNEAQ (reference sequence). The trim removed 7 bases at V and 0 bases at J, leaving 6 bases unmatched. The CDR3: CASIRTGVATNEKLFF. DNA for the CDR3: TGTGCCAGCATCAGGACAGGGGTTGCAACTAATGAAAAACTGTTTTTT.

V usage is TRBV7-9 and J usage is TRBJ2-7; 8 positions agree with TRBD1. The trim removed 1 base at V and 2 bases at J, leaving 4 bases unmatched. This CDR3 contains 15 residues. In germline, CDR1 is SEHNR, CDR2 FQNEAQ (reference sequence). The CDR3 spells CASSLGDRNAYEQYF. The DNA of the CDR3 is TGTGCCAGCAGCTTAGGGGACAGGAATGCCTACGAGCAGTACTTC.

This clone was seen a single time. The V call is TRBV30, the J call TRBJ2-1, with D uncertain. The V gene's germline CDR1 is GTSNPN and CDR2 SVGIG (reference sequence). V lost 1 base to trimming and J lost 0 bases, with 7 bases between them. The length of the CDR3 is 14 residues. The CDR3 DNA reads as TGTGCCTGGAGTGCAGAGTTCTCCTACAATGAGCAGTTCTTC. Its protein is CAWSAEFSYNEQFF.

The chain joins TRBV4-1 to TRBJ2-5, with D possibly matching TRBD1 (6 bases). CDR3 length equals 14 residues. Between the trimmed V and J ends, which lost 4 bases and 2 bases, there was a span of 11 bases. Per germline, CDR1 MGHRA and CDR2 YSYEKL. The CDR3 region is CASSPKGGQETQYF. In nucleotides, the CDR3 is TGCGCCAGCAGCCCTAAAGGGGGACAAGAGACCCAGTACTTC.

This chain uses TRBV28 with TRBJ2-7; 8 bases align to TRBD2. The V and J ends lost 6 bases and 0 bases, in that order; junction bases with no gene match: 4. The CDR3 is made up of 14 amino acids. Germline CDR1 reads MDHEN; CDR2 reads SYDVKM. The CDR3 DNA reads TGTGCCAGCAGGGAGAGCGGGAGCTCCTACGAGCAGTACTTC. Its translation: CASRESGSSYEQYF.

The chain carries TRBV6-5 and TRBJ1-4; a weak D match, TRBD1 (5 bases). Germline V gene lookup returns CDR1 MNHEY and CDR2 SVGAGI. The V end was cut by 0 bases, the J end by 8 bases, with 16 bases between. The CDR3 loop spans 16 amino acids. CDR3 in DNA: TGTGCCAGCAGTTACTCGTCCAGGGACCCCTGGGAAAAACTGTTTTTT. It yields the protein CASSYSSRDPWEKLFF.

V gene TRBV2 combines with J gene TRBJ1-5; tentatively, D is TRBD1 (6 bases). The CDR3 extends over 13 amino acids. Trimming stripped 8 bases from V and 5 bases from J, with 13 bases between. Germline V gives CDR1 SNHLY, CDR2 FYNNEI. This chain's CDR3 is CASGRYRDQPQHF. In DNA, the CDR3 is TGTGCCAGCGGAAGATACAGGGATCAGCCCCAGCATTTT.

The V and J genes are TRBV3-1 (or the pseudogene TRBV3-2) and TRBJ2-1; 8 bases agree with TRBD2. The CDR3 runs to 16 residues. Per germline, CDR1 LGHDT and CDR2 YNNKEL (reference sequence). The CDR3 region is CPRRHGAGGARSEQFF. The CDR3 nucleotides are TGTCCCCGCCGCCACGGGGCCGGGGGGGCCCGATCTGAGCAGTTCTTC.

The chain couples TRBV28 to TRBJ2-7; TRBD1 or TRBD2 may be the D gene (7 bases each). The germline CDR1 and CDR2 sequences are MDHEN and SYDVKM. V was clipped by 6 bases and J by 2 bases, with 17 bases between them. The length of the CDR3 is 15 residues. CDR3 coding DNA: TGTGCCAGCAGGGTCCACAGGGGACTAACCTACGAGCAGTACTTC. Amino acids: CASRVHRGLTYEQYF.

This chain connects TRBV10-3 to TRBJ1-1; D call uncertain. The CDR3 is 13 amino acids. CDR1 and CDR2 (germline): ENHRY, SYGVKD. V was clipped by 3 bases and J by 1 base, with 6 bases between them. The CDR3 region is CAISETRNTEAFF. The CDR3 DNA is TGTGCCATCAGTGAAACAAGGAACACTGAAGCTTTCTTT.

The chain uses TRBV6-1 and TRBJ1-4; a possible D gene is TRBD1 (6 bases). This CDR3 spans 12 amino acids. Looked up from germline, CDR1 is MNHNS and CDR2 is SASEGT. The V end was cut by 10 bases, the J end by 3 bases, with 9 bases between. The CDR3 protein is CATKGANEKLFF. As DNA, the CDR3 is TGTGCCACCAAGGGGGCTAATGAAAAACTGTTTTTT.

J is TRBJ2-6 and V is TRBV7-9; D gene ambiguous. Trimming stripped 2 bases from V and 0 bases from J, with 14 bases between. The germline V gene encodes CDR1 SEHNR and CDR2 FQNEAQ (reference sequence). The CDR3 spans 18 residues. The CDR3 bases are TGTGCCAGCAGCTTAAACGCCGTCAGGAGCTCTGGGGCCAACGTCCTGACTTTC. Its protein is CASSLNAVRSSGANVLTF.

The J gene is TRBJ2-7, the V gene TRBV3-1 (or the pseudogene TRBV3-2); D call uncertain. The CDR3 has 14 amino acids. Germline V CDR1 and CDR2: LGHDT, YNNKEL (reference sequence). V lost 3 bases and J lost 3, with 12 bases in between. For the CDR3, the DNA is TGTGCCAGCAGCCACCCCCTGGACGTCTACGAGCAGTACTTC. Translating gives CASSHPLDVYEQYF.

This clone was detected only once. The V and J genes are TRBV30 and TRBJ1-6; D is possibly TRBD1 (6 bases). CDR3 length equals 16 residues. Germline values: CDR1 GTSNPN, CDR2 SVGIG (reference sequence). Trimming removed 4 bases at V and 3 bases at J, with 16 bases between. The CDR3 sequence: CAWTQTGARYNSPLHF. The CDR3 DNA is TGTGCCTGGACCCAGACGGGGGCGCGCTATAATTCACCCCTCCACTTT.

J is TRBJ1-2 and V is TRBV5-6, with unresolved D. Per germline, CDR1 SGHDT and CDR2 YYEEEE. The CDR3 loop spans 14 amino acids. The V end was cut by 3 bases, the J end by 7 bases, with 16 bases between. CDR3 DNA: TGTGCCAGCAGCTGGGGAGGGTCGGGCGGTGGCTACACCTTC. Protein sequence: CASSWGGSGGGYTF.

V and J are TRBV9 and TRBJ2-2; a possible D gene is TRBD1 (6 bases). Germline V lookup: CDR1 SGDLS, CDR2 YYNGEE. V lost 3 bases to trimming and J lost 0 bases, with 12 bases between them. This CDR3 has 16 residues. In nucleotides, the CDR3 is TGTGCCAGCAGCGCGGCCGGGACAACGAACACCGGGGAGCTGTTTTTT. Residues: CASSAAGTTNTGELFF. Full variable domain (missing parts from reference TRBV9 and TRBJ2-2): DSGVTQTPKHLITATGQRVTLRCSPRSGDLSVYWYQQSLDQGLQFLIQYYNGEERAKGNILERFSAQQFPDLHSELNLSSLELGDSALYFCASSAAGTTNTGELFFGEGSRLTVL.

This clone was seen a few times. Other DNA sequences of this sample code for an identical CDR3. The genes are TRBV30 and TRBJ1-5; D is unclear. CDR3 length: 12 amino acids. Germline assignment: CDR1 GTSNPN and CDR2 SVGIG (reference sequence). Trimming removed 0 bases from V and 7 bases from J, with 7 bases in between. The chain's CDR3 is CAWSVDPQPQHF. The CDR3 DNA reads as TGTGCCTGGAGTGTAGATCCCCAGCCCCAGCATTTT. Supplemented by reference TRBV30 and TRBJ1-5, the full variable domain reads SQTIHQWPATLVQPVGSPLSLECTVEGTSNPNLYWYRQAAGRGLQLLFYSVGIGQISSEVPQNLSASRPQDRQFILSSKKLLLSDSGFYLCAWSVDPQPQHFGDGTRLSIL.

The CDR3 bases are TGTGCCAGCAGGGGGACAGGGGCCACAGATACGCAGTATTTT. Translating gives CASRGTGATDTQYF. The rearrangement joins TRBV6-4 to TRBJ2-3, with 10 bases identical to TRBD1. The junction had 2 bases not matched to a gene; V was cut back by 6 bases and J by 2 bases. The CDR3 runs to 14 residues. CDR1 MRHNA and CDR2 SNTAGT come from the germline V gene.

This clone has just one count. The chain is built from TRBV12-5 and TRBJ2-2; D might be TRBD1 (6 bases). The germline V gene has CDR1 LGHNT and CDR2 FRNRAP. V gave up 5 bases and J gave up 8 bases, with 15 bases separating them. This CDR3 region has 14 residues. CDR3 DNA sequence: TGTGCTAGTGGTACCAGGGGCTGGACGGGGGAGCTGTTTTTT. Protein product: CASGTRGWTGELFF.

This rearrangement joins TRBV5-1 to TRBJ1-4, with TRBD1 matching over 7 bases. CDR1 SGHRS and CDR2 YFSETQ come from the germline V gene. This CDR3 has 17 amino acids. V shed 0 bases and J 8 bases; nucleotides not matched to a gene: 13. The CDR3 loop is CASSLEGAGVFGEKLFF. CDR3 nucleotide sequence: TGCGCCAGCAGCTTGGAGGGGGCGGGGGTTTTTGGCGAAAAACTGTTTTTT.